This is a list of T cell receptor beta chains from one sample in a study of T cell changes during pregnancy in multiple sclerosis. Assay used: immunoSEQ multiplex PCR; TCRdb lists only in-frame clones, some missing. Among tens of thousands of clones listed, roughly nine tenths were seen once. This sample comprised peripheral blood, obtained after pregnancy. The receptors come from a female donor in good health, enrolled as a control in a pregnancy study. Each CDR3 is given with its conserved first and last residue. The D gene is left open where the match is weak. Size tells how often a clone was seen (once, few, many) or the class of an expanded clone, and some rows leave it out.

clone_size: -
v_call: TRBV6-4
d_call: -
j_call: TRBJ1-1
cdr3_nt: TGTGCCAGCAGTGAGGGGGCTCGGACTGAAGCTTTCTTT
cdr3_aa: CASSEGARTEAFF

clone_size: -
v_call: TRBV29-1
d_call: TRBD1
j_call: TRBJ1-1
cdr3_nt: TGCAGCACCGGACAGGGGAACACTGAAGCTTTCTTT
cdr3_aa: CSTGQGNTEAFF

clone_size: -
v_call: TRBV5-1
d_call: TRBD1
j_call: TRBJ1-1
cdr3_nt: TGCGCCAGCAGGATTACAGGGGGCGTGGACACTGAAGCTTTCTTT
cdr3_aa: CASRITGGVDTEAFF

clone_size: -
v_call: TRBV7-9
d_call: -
j_call: TRBJ1-1
cdr3_nt: TGTGCCAGCAGCCCCTTCGGGAGGTCGAACACTGAAGCTTTCTTT
cdr3_aa: CASSPFGRSNTEAFF

clone_size: -
v_call: TRBV7-3
d_call: TRBD1
j_call: TRBJ2-1
cdr3_nt: TGTGCCAGCAGCCAAATCGGACAGGACTTCAATGAGCAGTTCTTC
cdr3_aa: CASSQIGQDFNEQFF

clone_size: -
v_call: TRBV9
d_call: -
j_call: TRBJ2-2
cdr3_nt: TGTGCCAGCAGCGTAGAAGGAACCCGGGGTGGCGGGGAGCTGTTTTTT
cdr3_aa: CASSVEGTRGGGELFF

clone_size: -
v_call: TRBV6-6
d_call: -
j_call: TRBJ1-2
cdr3_nt: TGTGCCAGCAGTTACTCGAAGTCAGGGTGGGATGGCTACACCTTC
cdr3_aa: CASSYSKSGWDGYTF

clone_size: -
v_call: TRBV25-1
d_call: TRBD2
j_call: TRBJ2-3
cdr3_nt: TGTGCCAGCAGTGAATCCCTCCAAGGCGGGGGAGATACGCAGTATTTT
cdr3_aa: CASSESLQGGGDTQYF

clone_size: -
v_call: TRBV10-2
d_call: TRBD1
j_call: TRBJ2-2
cdr3_nt: TGCGCCAGCAGTGAGGGGGACAGGATTGGCACCGGGGAGCTGTTTTTT
cdr3_aa: CASSEGDRIGTGELFF

clone_size: -
v_call: TRBV4-3
d_call: TRBD2
j_call: TRBJ2-7
cdr3_nt: TGCGCCAGCAGCGCACGTCAGGGAGGGATTTACGAGCAGTACTTC
cdr3_aa: CASSARQGGIYEQYF

clone_size: -
v_call: TRBV4-2
d_call: TRBD1
j_call: TRBJ1-1
cdr3_nt: TGTGCCAGCAGCCAAGAGCCGACAGGGGACAGGAACACTGAAGCTTTCTTT
cdr3_aa: CASSQEPTGDRNTEAFF

clone_size: few
v_call: TRBV13
d_call: TRBD1
j_call: TRBJ1-1
cdr3_nt: TGTGCCAGCAGTCTGCTCGGACAGGGAAAAACTGAAGCTTTCTTT
cdr3_aa: CASSLLGQGKTEAFF

clone_size: -
v_call: TRBV7-9
d_call: -
j_call: TRBJ1-3
cdr3_nt: TGTGCCAGCAGCTTAACCACAGCTGGAAACACCATATATTTT
cdr3_aa: CASSLTTAGNTIYF

clone_size: -
v_call: TRBV30
d_call: -
j_call: TRBJ1-1
cdr3_nt: TGTGCCTGGACTCAGGGGATGAACACTGAAGCTTTCTTT
cdr3_aa: CAWTQGMNTEAFF

clone_size: -
v_call: TRBV4-2
d_call: -
j_call: TRBJ1-5
cdr3_nt: TGTGCCAGCAGCCAAGAACTTGTAAGGGGGCAGCCCCAGCATTTT
cdr3_aa: CASSQELVRGQPQHF

clone_size: -
v_call: TRBV27
d_call: -
j_call: TRBJ2-7
cdr3_nt: TGTGCCAGCAGTCCCCGGGCGCGGGGCCACGAGCAGTACTTC
cdr3_aa: CASSPRARGHEQYF

clone_size: -
v_call: TRBV7-8
d_call: -
j_call: TRBJ1-2
cdr3_nt: TGTGCCAGCAGTCCCCTGCGGGGAGGTGGCTACACCTTC
cdr3_aa: CASSPLRGGGYTF

clone_size: -
v_call: TRBV30
d_call: -
j_call: TRBJ1-1
cdr3_nt: TGTGCCTGGAGTCCCCCGTGGGGGGGCGCGGGCACTGAAGCTTTCTTT
cdr3_aa: CAWSPPWGGAGTEAFF

clone_size: -
v_call: TRBV6-5
d_call: -
j_call: TRBJ1-6
cdr3_nt: TGTGCCAGCAGGGAACAGGGATTCAGTTCACCCCTCCACTTT
cdr3_aa: CASREQGFSSPLHF

clone_size: -
v_call: TRBV7-3
d_call: -
j_call: TRBJ1-5
cdr3_nt: TGTGCCAGCAGCCTAACTGGGGGAGGGCAGCCCCAGCATTTT
cdr3_aa: CASSLTGGGQPQHF

clone_size: -
v_call: TRBV19
d_call: TRBD1
j_call: TRBJ2-6
cdr3_nt: TGTGCCAGTACCCCACAGGGGGCGCGTGTTGGGGCCAACGTCCTGACTTTC
cdr3_aa: CASTPQGARVGANVLTF

clone_size: -
v_call: TRBV10-3
d_call: TRBD1
j_call: TRBJ1-1
cdr3_nt: TGTGCCGGAACCGACGACAGGGAGACTGAAGCTTTCTTT
cdr3_aa: CAGTDDRETEAFF

clone_size: -
v_call: TRBV30
d_call: -
j_call: TRBJ1-6
cdr3_nt: TGTGCCTGGAGTGAACCAGGGGATTCACCCCTCCACTTT
cdr3_aa: CAWSEPGDSPLHF

clone_size: -
v_call: TRBV13
d_call: TRBD2
j_call: TRBJ2-7
cdr3_nt: TGTGCCAGCAGCCCGCGGACTAGCGGGGGGGGACAAAAAAGGTTCGAGCAGTACTTC
cdr3_aa: CASSPRTSGGGQKRFEQYF

clone_size: -
v_call: TRBV5-6
d_call: -
j_call: TRBJ1-3
cdr3_nt: TGTGCCAGCAGCTTTCAGTCTGGAAACACCATATATTTT
cdr3_aa: CASSFQSGNTIYF

clone_size: -
v_call: TRBV6-1
d_call: TRBD1
j_call: TRBJ1-1
cdr3_nt: TGTGCCAGCAGCTGGGACAGATACACTGAAGCTTTCTTT
cdr3_aa: CASSWDRYTEAFF

clone_size: once
v_call: TRBV11-3
d_call: TRBD2
j_call: TRBJ2-7
cdr3_nt: TGTGCCAGCAGCTTATTCGGGGGGGGACCCTCCTACGAGCAGTACTTC
cdr3_aa: CASSLFGGGPSYEQYF